The 19 T cell receptor beta chains reported below all come from one sample, sequenced in a study of T cell responses to AZD1222 COVID-19 vaccine. TCRdb's copy holds only in-frame clones and misses some; the assay was immunoSEQ multiplex PCR. The sample lists about 130,000 clones, about 89% occurring once. Material: peripheral blood, obtained 28 days after the second AZD1222 dose. The receptors derive from an adult who received the AZD1222 COVID-19 vaccine.

V usage is TRBV27 and J usage is TRBJ2-3, with D possibly matching TRBD2 (6 bases). The V gene's germline CDR1 is MNHEY and CDR2 SMNVEV (reference sequence). Trimming took 6 bases from V and 5 from J, leaving 18 bases between them. The CDR3 has 15 amino acids. CDR3 in amino acids: CASRFRGGIGDTQYF. CDR3 DNA: TGTGCCAGCAGATTTAGAGGCGGGATTGGAGATACGCAGTATTTT.

For the CDR3, the DNA is TGCGCCAGCAGCCCGACGGTCAACACCGGGGAGCTGTTTTTT. It translates to CASSPTVNTGELFF. J is TRBJ2-2 and V is TRBV5-1, with no clear D. Germline-derived CDR1 and CDR2 are SGHRS and YFSETQ. V gave up 4 bases and J gave up 2 bases, with 9 bases separating them. The CDR3 has 14 residues.

V usage is TRBV7-9 and J usage is TRBJ2-1, with a possible D match to TRBD2 (6 bases). Germline V CDR1 and CDR2: SEHNR, FQNEAQ (reference sequence). V was shortened by 4 bases and J by 9 bases, with 13 bases between the two germline ends. The CDR3 consists of 13 residues. CDR3 bases: TGTGCCAGCAGCTACGCGGGACTCTCTGAGCAGTTCTTC. This codes for CASSYAGLSEQFF.

This chain joins TRBV5-5 and TRBJ2-3, with 7 bases fitting TRBD1. Trimming removed 8 bases from V and 2 bases from J; junction bases left unmatched: 14. This CDR3 is 16 amino acids long. The V gene's germline CDR1 is SGHKS and CDR2 YYEKEE (reference sequence). CDR3 sequence: CASAPLTGSPTDTQYF. The CDR3 nucleotides read TGTGCCAGTGCCCCTTTGACAGGGTCCCCCACAGATACGCAGTATTTT. Based on the CDR3 plus reference TRBV5-5 and TRBJ2-3, the full variable domain is DAGVTQSPTHLIKTRGQQVTLRCSPISGHKSVSWYQQVLGQGPQFIFQYYEKEERGRGNFPDRFSARQFPNYSSELNVNALLLGDSALYLCASAPLTGSPTDTQYFGPGTRLTVL.

The rearrangement uses TRBV19 and TRBJ2-7, with TRBD1 matching 10 bases. With 3 bases clipped from V and 7 bases from J, the junction kept 9 bases outside the gene matches. Germline V gene sequence: CDR1 LNHDA, CDR2 SQIVND (reference sequence). This CDR3 comprises 15 residues. The DNA for the CDR3 is TGTGCCAGTAGTATTGAGGGACAGGGGTTATCGGAGCAGTACTTC. Protein: CASSIEGQGLSEQYF.

This clone turned up a few times. The J gene is TRBJ1-1, the V gene TRBV9; 7 bases are a match to TRBD1. The CDR3 spans 15 residues. V lost 0 bases, J lost 5 bases, and 7 bases stayed unmatched. Germline-derived CDR1 and CDR2 are SGDLS and YYNGEE. Here the CDR3 reads CASSVAEGARTEAFF. CDR3 nucleotides: TGTGCCAGCAGCGTAGCGGAGGGGGCTCGGACTGAAGCTTTCTTT.

The genes are TRBV2 and TRBJ2-2, with unresolved D. The germline V gene encodes CDR1 SNHLY and CDR2 FYNNEI. The CDR3 contains 13 residues. V lost 4 bases and J 1 base, leaving 4 bases between the germline ends. The CDR3 coding sequence is TGTGCCAGCAGTGTTCAGAACACCGGGGAGCTGTTTTTT. It translates to CASSVQNTGELFF.

CDR3 nucleotides: TGTGCCAGCTCACCAGGGGGAGGTAGGAACACTGAAGCTTTCTTT. Amino acid sequence: CASSPGGGRNTEAFF. The rearrangement joins TRBV18 to TRBJ1-1, with D possibly TRBD1 on 5 matching bases. With 2 bases removed from V and 1 base from J, the gap between germline ends came to 11 bases. The CDR3 runs 15 residues. CDR1 and CDR2 from the germline V gene are KGHSH and LQKENI. Combining the CDR3 with reference TRBV18 and TRBJ1-1 gives the whole variable domain NAGVMQNPRHLVRRRGQEARLRCSPMKGHSHVYWYRQLPEEGLKFMVYLQKENIIDESGMPKERFSAEFPKEGPSILRIQQVVRGDSAAYFCASSPGGGRNTEAFFGQGTRLTVV.

This chain links TRBV5-5 with TRBJ2-3, with TRBD2 as a possible D gene (6 bases). Germline V gene sequence: CDR1 SGHKS, CDR2 YYEKEE (reference sequence). There are 14 residues in the CDR3. Deletions cut 7 bases from V and 0 bases from J, with 12 bases between. CDR3: CASATGGSTDTQYF. CDR3 nucleotides: TGTGCCAGCGCGACCGGGGGTAGCACAGATACGCAGTATTTT.

The genes are TRBV19 and TRBJ1-2, with a weak D call TRBD1 (5 bases). The length of the CDR3 is 16 residues. In germline, CDR1 is LNHDA, CDR2 SQIVND (reference sequence). The germline V and J ends were trimmed by 1 base and 5 bases, with 17 bases remaining between them. As DNA, the CDR3 is TGTGCCAGTAGTATAGGGGGCCGACATACTGAATATGGCTACACCTTC. Its translation: CASSIGGRHTEYGYTF. The full variable domain, with the rest looked up from reference TRBV19 and TRBJ1-2, is DGGITQSPKYLFRKEGQNVTLSCEQNLNHDAMYWYRQDPGQGLRLIYYSQIVNDFQKGDIAEGYSVSREKKESFPLTVTSAQKNPTAFYLCASSIGGRHTEYGYTFGSGTRLTVV.

The chain recombines TRBV5-1 with TRBJ1-2; D possibly corresponds to TRBD1 (5 bases). Germline values: CDR1 SGHRS, CDR2 YFSETQ. The length of the CDR3 is 14 residues. Trimming took off 2 bases at V and 4 bases at J, with 12 bases between the two ends. DNA for the CDR3: TGCGCCAGCAGCTTCTCAGGGTCTTTCTATGGCTACACCTTC. It encodes CASSFSGSFYGYTF.

DNA for the CDR3: TGTGCCAGCAGCTTAGCCCCAGGGGGTGCCTACGAGCAGTACTTC. Protein sequence: CASSLAPGGAYEQYF. The rearrangement joins TRBV11-2 to TRBJ2-7, with 7 bases that match TRBD1. The CDR3 sequence is 15 residues long. The germline CDR1 and CDR2 sequences are SGHAT and FQNNGV. The V and J ends lost 1 base and 2 bases, in that order; junction bases with no gene match: 5.

The V gene is TRBV29-1, the J gene TRBJ1-2; D not certain. The germline V gene has CDR1 SQVTM and CDR2 ANQGSEA. The CDR3 extends over 12 amino acids. Trimming took 5 bases from V and 4 from J, leaving 11 bases between them. The CDR3 protein is CSVTLATYGYTF. CDR3 coding DNA: TGCAGCGTTACCTTGGCCACCTATGGCTACACCTTC. Variable domain in full (rest from reference TRBV29-1 and TRBJ1-2): SAVISQKPSRDICQRGTSLTIQCQVDSQVTMMFWYRQQPGQSLTLIATANQGSEATYESGFVIDKFPISRPNLTFSTLTVSNMSPEDSSIYLCSVTLATYGYTFGSGTRLTVV.

The V call is TRBV5-6, the J call TRBJ2-7; perhaps TRBD2 as D (6 bases). Germline V gene sequence: CDR1 SGHDT, CDR2 YYEEEE. The CDR3 extends over 15 amino acids. Trimming removed 4 bases from V and 2 bases from J, with 16 bases in between. The CDR3 protein is CASSAEGTPTYEQYF. In DNA, the CDR3 is TGTGCCAGCAGCGCCGAGGGGACTCCGACCTACGAGCAGTACTTC.

CDR3 coding DNA: TGTGCCACCAGTGATTCAGGGATGAGCACAGATACGCAGTATTTT. Residues: CATSDSGMSTDTQYF. The chain is built from TRBV24-1 and TRBJ2-3, with D perhaps matching TRBD1 (5 bases). This CDR3 region has 15 residues. With 2 bases removed from V and 0 bases from J, the gap between germline ends came to 8 bases. Germline values: CDR1 KGHDR, CDR2 SFDVKD.

This clone came up a few times. The chain couples TRBV18 to TRBJ2-2; the match to TRBD2 covers 11 bases. CDR1 and CDR2 from the germline V gene are KGHSH and LQKENI. J was trimmed by 2 bases and V by 3 bases; bases with no gene match: 8. The CDR3 length is 18 residues. Written as DNA, the CDR3 is TGTGCCAGCTCACCTATCACCGGGACTAGCGGCAACACCGGGGAGCTGTTTTTT. It translates to CASSPITGTSGNTGELFF.

The chain couples TRBV29-1 to TRBJ1-1; a possible D gene is TRBD1 (5 bases). V lost 6 bases and J 1 base, leaving 18 bases between the germline ends. Germline CDR1 SQVTM, CDR2 ANQGSEA. This CDR3 spans 15 amino acids. In DNA, the CDR3 is TGCAGCGTGAGACCTTCGTGGGGCAGGAACACTGAAGCTTTCTTT. Amino acid sequence: CSVRPSWGRNTEAFF.

The V call is TRBV7-9, the J call TRBJ2-1; 9 nucleotides align to TRBD1. CDR3 size: 16 residues. In germline, CDR1 is SEHNR, CDR2 FQNEAQ (reference sequence). The V segment lost 4 bases and the J segment 7 bases; nucleotides outside the gene matches: 11. CDR3 coding DNA: TGTGCCAGCAGCTCCCTCCGGGACAGGGAGGGGAATGAGCAGTTCTTC. It translates to CASSSLRDREGNEQFF.

The chain has TRBV13 and TRBJ1-2, with D possibly matching TRBD1 (5 bases). This CDR3 spans 12 amino acids. The germline CDR1 and CDR2 sequences are PRHDT and FYEKMQ (reference sequence). V was clipped by 4 bases and J by 8 bases, with 11 bases between them. Here the CDR3 DNA reads TGTGCCAGCAGCTCCCGGGACGAGGGCTACACCTTC. This sequence encodes CASSSRDEGYTF. The variable domain in full, with the rest retrieved from reference TRBV13 and TRBJ1-2, is AAGVIQSPRHLIKEKRETATLKCYPIPRHDTVYWYQQGPGQDPQFLISFYEKMQSDKGSIPDRFSAQQFSDYHSELNMSSLELGDSALYFCASSSRDEGYTFGSGTRLTVV.